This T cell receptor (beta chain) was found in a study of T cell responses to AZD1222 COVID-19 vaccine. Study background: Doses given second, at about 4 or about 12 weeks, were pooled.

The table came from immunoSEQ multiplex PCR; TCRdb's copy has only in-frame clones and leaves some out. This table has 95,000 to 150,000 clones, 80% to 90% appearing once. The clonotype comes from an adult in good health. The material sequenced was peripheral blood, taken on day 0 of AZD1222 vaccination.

DNA for the CDR3: TGTGCCAGTAGAACAGGAGCGAACACCGGGGAGCTGTTTTTT. Its protein is CASRTGANTGELFF. V and J are TRBV19 and TRBJ2-2, with D tentatively TRBD1 (5 bases). V was pared by 6 bases and J by 0 bases, with 8 bases between. Germline values: CDR1 LNHDA, CDR2 SQIVND (reference sequence). CDR3 length: 14 amino acids.